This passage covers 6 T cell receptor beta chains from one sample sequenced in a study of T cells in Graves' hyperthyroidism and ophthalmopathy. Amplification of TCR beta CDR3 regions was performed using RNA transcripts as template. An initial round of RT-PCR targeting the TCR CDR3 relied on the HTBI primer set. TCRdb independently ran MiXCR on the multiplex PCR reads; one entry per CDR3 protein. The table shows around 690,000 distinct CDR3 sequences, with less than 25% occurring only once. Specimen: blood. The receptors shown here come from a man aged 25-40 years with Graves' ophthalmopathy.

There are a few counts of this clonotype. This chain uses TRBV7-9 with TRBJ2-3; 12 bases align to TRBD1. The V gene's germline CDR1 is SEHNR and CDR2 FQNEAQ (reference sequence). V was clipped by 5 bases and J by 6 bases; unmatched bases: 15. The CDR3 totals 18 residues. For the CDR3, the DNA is TGTGCCAGCAGCGCGGGGGATAGGGGACAGGGGGCGAGGGATACGCAGTATTTT. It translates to CASSAGDRGQGARDTQYF.

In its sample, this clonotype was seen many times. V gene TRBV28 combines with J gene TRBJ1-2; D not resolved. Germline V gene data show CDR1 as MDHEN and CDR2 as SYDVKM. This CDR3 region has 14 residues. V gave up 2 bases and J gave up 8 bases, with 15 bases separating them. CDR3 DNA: TGTGCCAGCAGTTTAGGTGGGCCCTCGAGGGGCTACACCTTC. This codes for CASSLGGPSRGYTF.

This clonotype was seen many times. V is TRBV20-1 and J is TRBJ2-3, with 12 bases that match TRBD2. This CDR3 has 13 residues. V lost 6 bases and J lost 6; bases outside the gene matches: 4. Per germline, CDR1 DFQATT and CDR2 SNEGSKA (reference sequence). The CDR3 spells CSATSGSPDTQYF. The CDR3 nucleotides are TGCAGTGCGACTAGCGGGAGCCCGGATACGCAGTATTTT.

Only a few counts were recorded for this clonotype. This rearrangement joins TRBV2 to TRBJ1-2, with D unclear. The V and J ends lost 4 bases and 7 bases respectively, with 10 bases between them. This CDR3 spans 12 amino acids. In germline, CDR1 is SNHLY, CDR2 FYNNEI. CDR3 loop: CASSASFAGYTF. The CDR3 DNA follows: TGTGCCAGCAGTGCTTCGTTCGCTGGCTACACCTTC.

DNA for the CDR3: TGTGCCAGCAGCCCCTCGGGGGTAACCTACGAGCAGTACTTC. It specifies CASSPSGVTYEQYF. The rearrangement joins TRBV14 to TRBJ2-7; D may be TRBD2 (6 bases). This CDR3 is 14 amino acids long. CDR1 is SGHDN and CDR2 is FVKESK in the germline V gene. V was shortened by 4 bases and J by 2 bases, with 12 bases between the two germline ends.

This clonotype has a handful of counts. Written as DNA, the CDR3 is TGTGCCAGCAGTTCAGAAGTCCTTATGCGCTACACCTTC. It encodes CASSSEVLMRYTF. V gene TRBV7-3 combines with J gene TRBJ1-2; no firm D call. V lost 6 bases and J lost 9, with 17 bases in between. This CDR3 region has 13 residues. The germline CDR1 and CDR2 sequences are SGHTA and FQGTGA.